What follows is one T cell receptor beta chain and its context. Antigen unknown. Germline V gene lookup returns CDR1 MNHEY and CDR2 SVGAGI. The V end was cut by 6 bases, the J end by 4 bases, with 15 bases between. There are 14 residues in the CDR3. The data are from a study of T cell responses to AZD1222 COVID-19 vaccine. Whole-study results and caveats: Following two doses of AZD1222, Spike-specific TCR breadth and depth rose.

The repertoire was sequenced with immunoSEQ multiplex PCR; TCRdb's copy has only in-frame clones and lacks some. This sample has about 120,000 clones, with about 90% found just once. This sequence originates from an adult in good health. The V and J genes are TRBV6-5 and TRBJ1-2; D perhaps matches TRBD1 (6 bases). The sample in question was peripheral blood, obtained on day 0 of AZD1222 vaccination. This chain's CDR3 is CASSPRGHLYGYTF. The CDR3 DNA reads as TGTGCCAGCAGCCCCAGGGGTCATCTCTATGGCTACACCTTC.